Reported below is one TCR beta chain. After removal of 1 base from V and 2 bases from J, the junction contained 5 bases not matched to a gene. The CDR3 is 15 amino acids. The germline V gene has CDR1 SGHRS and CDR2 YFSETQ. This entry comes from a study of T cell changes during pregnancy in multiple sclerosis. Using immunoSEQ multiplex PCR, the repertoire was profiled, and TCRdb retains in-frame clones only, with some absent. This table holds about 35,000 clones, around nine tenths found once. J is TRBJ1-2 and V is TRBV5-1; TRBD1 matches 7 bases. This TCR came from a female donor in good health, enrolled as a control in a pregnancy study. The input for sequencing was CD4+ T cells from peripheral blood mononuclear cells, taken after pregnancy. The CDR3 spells CASSLTDRDNYGYTF. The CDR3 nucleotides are TGCGCCAGCAGCTTGACCGACAGGGACAACTATGGCTACACCTTC.